These 5 T cell receptor beta chains came from one sample sequenced in a study of blood T cell repertoires in COVID-19. Assay used: immunoSEQ multiplex PCR; TCRdb lists only in-frame clones, some missing. The sample contains 150,000 to 200,000 clones, roughly 80% of which appear only once. The sample comprised peripheral blood. The receptor source for this set is a man between 60 and 75 years old with acute or convalescent COVID-19.

V is TRBV4-2 and J is TRBJ2-3, with D possibly TRBD1 on 6 matching bases. Trimming removed 4 bases at V and 3 bases at J, with 17 bases between. CDR1 is LGHNA, CDR2 YNFKEQ, per germline. This CDR3 has 16 amino acids. For the CDR3, the DNA is TGTGCCAGCAGCCGCCTCGAGGGGGTATGGACAGATACGCAGTATTTT. It codes for CASSRLEGVWTDTQYF.

This chain connects TRBV18 to TRBJ2-7; TRBD1 agrees at 7 bases. The ends lost 4 bases at V and 5 bases at J; junction bases unmatched: 2. Germline assignment: CDR1 KGHSH and CDR2 LQKENI. This CDR3 comprises 12 residues. For the CDR3, the DNA is TGTGCCAGCTCACGAGACAGGGACGAGCAGTACTTC. It translates to CASSRDRDEQYF.

The DNA of the CDR3 is TGTGCCAGCAGTTTTGGCCAGGGTCGAGGCTACACCTTC. Encoded protein: CASSFGQGRGYTF. V usage is TRBV12-3 or TRBV12-4 and J usage is TRBJ1-2; D is perhaps TRBD1 (5 bases). The CDR3 length is 13 residues. V was cut by 3 bases and J by 8 bases, with 13 bases left in between.

The CDR3 DNA is TGTGCCAGCAGCCAGGGGACAGGGGTTAACTATGGCTACACCTTC. The encoded protein is CASSQGTGVNYGYTF. V is TRBV3-1 (or the pseudogene TRBV3-2) and J is TRBJ1-2, with 10 bases aligning to TRBD1. The germline V gene encodes CDR1 LGHDT and CDR2 YNNKEL (reference sequence). This CDR3 comprises 15 residues. The J segment lost 1 base and the V segment lost 3 bases, leaving 2 bases of the junction unmatched.

This chain uses TRBV10-1 with TRBJ2-5; TRBD2 matches 8 bases. The V gene end was trimmed by 2 bases and the J gene end by 4 bases; junction bases not matched to a gene: 6. Germline V gene sequence: CDR1 WNHNN, CDR2 SYGVQD (reference sequence). This CDR3 spans 15 amino acids. The CDR3 region has the DNA TGCGCCAGCAGTGAGGGTAGCGGGATGGGAGAGACCCAGTACTTC. Residues: CASSEGSGMGETQYF.